A selection of T cell receptor beta chains follows, all from one sample in a study of shared clonotypes between healthy human individuals. Using immunoSEQ multiplex PCR, the repertoire was profiled, and TCRdb retains in-frame clones only, with some absent. The sample has 180,000 or so clones, over 85% seen once. Sequenced input: naive CD4+ T cells sorted from blood. Receptor source: a woman in her 30s in good health. Both conserved end residues are part of each CDR3. A D gene is named only where the DNA matches it firmly. Some rows have no size entry. The others give once, few or many, or a class for an expanded clone.

d_call: NA; v_call: TRBV7-9; clone_size: NA; cdr3_length: 14; j_call: TRBJ2-7; cdr3_nt: TGTGCCAGCAGCTTAGCCGTAACAGACTGGGAGCAGTACTTC; cdr3_aa: CASSLAVTDWEQYF
d_call: NA; v_call: TRBV28; clone_size: once; cdr3_length: 12; j_call: TRBJ2-7; cdr3_nt: TGTGCCAGCAGTCCGTCCGTCGGCGAGCAGTACTTC; cdr3_aa: CASSPSVGEQYF
d_call: NA; v_call: TRBV1; clone_size: once; cdr3_length: 13; j_call: TRBJ2-6; cdr3_nt: TGCACCAGCAGGGGAAGTCGGGCCAACGTCCTGACTTTC; cdr3_aa: CTSRGSRANVLTF
d_call: NA; v_call: TRBV7-2; clone_size: NA; cdr3_length: 13; j_call: TRBJ2-5; cdr3_nt: TGTGCCAGCAGCTTGGGACCACGGGAGACCCAGTACTTC; cdr3_aa: CASSLGPRETQYF
d_call: TRBD2; v_call: TRBV18; clone_size: NA; cdr3_length: 15; j_call: TRBJ2-6; cdr3_nt: TGTGCCAGCTCCGGGGAGGGGCTTGGGGCCAACGTCCTGACTTTC; cdr3_aa: CASSGEGLGANVLTF
d_call: NA; v_call: TRBV7-9; clone_size: NA; cdr3_length: 17; j_call: TRBJ2-6; cdr3_nt: TGTGCCAGCAGCTTAGTAGCCCTTTACTCTGGGGCCAACGTCCTGACTTTC; cdr3_aa: CASSLVALYSGANVLTF
d_call: TRBD2; v_call: TRBV7-9; clone_size: NA; cdr3_length: 16; j_call: TRBJ2-1; cdr3_nt: TGTGCCAGCAGCTCCCGGGGACTAGCGGGAGCCAATGAGCAGTTCTTC; cdr3_aa: CASSSRGLAGANEQFF
d_call: NA; v_call: TRBV6-1; clone_size: NA; cdr3_length: 13; j_call: TRBJ2-7; cdr3_nt: TGTGCCAGCAGAAGACAGGTGAACTACGAGCAGTACTTC; cdr3_aa: CASRRQVNYEQYF
d_call: NA; v_call: TRBV25-1; clone_size: once; cdr3_length: 16; j_call: TRBJ1-3; cdr3_nt: TGTGCCAGCAGTGGCGGACCTTTCCCCTCTGGAAACACCATATATTTT; cdr3_aa: CASSGGPFPSGNTIYF
d_call: NA; v_call: TRBV6-1; clone_size: NA; cdr3_length: 16; j_call: TRBJ1-5; cdr3_nt: TGTGCCAGCAGTGCCATGGCCGGGATGGGCAATCAGCCCCAGCATTTT; cdr3_aa: CASSAMAGMGNQPQHF
d_call: TRBD1; v_call: TRBV28; clone_size: once; cdr3_length: 15; j_call: TRBJ2-6; cdr3_nt: TGTGCCAGCAGGACAGGGGGCTCTGGGGCCAACGTCCTGACTTTC; cdr3_aa: CASRTGGSGANVLTF
d_call: NA; v_call: TRBV25-1; clone_size: NA; cdr3_length: 13; j_call: TRBJ2-7; cdr3_nt: TGTGCCAGCAGTAGGGACGGCCCCTACGAGCAGTACTTC; cdr3_aa: CASSRDGPYEQYF